This T cell receptor (beta chain) was sequenced for a study of long-term antiretroviral therapy in people with HIV. Points from the study as a whole: Sampling of blood ran from the mid-2000s to the late 2010s, and older ART regimens were possibly in use.

One or more pre-ART and two or more post-ART PBMC samples were available from each donor. Participants who had HIV were, without exception, treated in the United States. The immunoSEQ assay was v3.0, run at survey level. Sequenced by immunoSEQ multiplex PCR; TCRdb stores in-frame clones only, minus some. The sample holds about 24,000 clones, 79% seen once. J gave up 1 base and V 10 bases, and 8 bases lay outside the gene matches. The CDR3 loop spans 14 amino acids. Germline values: CDR1 ENHRY, CDR2 SYGVKD. A word on this clone: The target antigen is unknown.

The sequence was collected from a woman in her 40s with HIV. Sequenced material: unsorted PBMCs, taken 1.2 years after starting antiretroviral therapy. The genes are TRBV10-3 and TRBJ1-1, with 8 bases identical to TRBD1. The CDR3, as DNA: TGTGCCACCAGGGGCGGGACAGGGAACACTGAAGCTTTCTTT. Translating gives CATRGGTGNTEAFF.